A selection of T cell receptor beta chains follows, all from one sample in a study of vaccination and CD4 T cells after COVID-19. TCRdb passed the PCR reads through MiXCR, listing each CDR3 protein once. The sample consists of roughly 15,000 distinct CDR3 sequences, 60% to 75% of them appearing once. Their recognized antigens are unknown. Material: CD4+ T cells from blood, cultured in vitro. These receptors were obtained from a human donor who had recovered from COVID-19. Each CDR3 is given with its conserved first and last residue. D genes are given only for firm matches. The listing skips clone size in some rows; elsewhere it reads once, few, many or a size class.

V	D	J	size	DNA	CDR3
TRBV4-3	-	TRBJ1-5	-	TGCGCCAGCAGCCAAGTACTTCGTCAGCCCCAGCATTTT	CASSQVLRQPQHF
TRBV20-1	TRBD2	TRBJ2-2	once	TGCAGTGCTAGAAGGGGACTAACCGGCGGGGAGCTGTTTTTT	CSARRGLTGGELFF
TRBV6-2/TRBV6-3	-	TRBJ1-5	few	TGTGCCAGCAGTTCCCCTCAAACGGGACGGGATAGCAATCAGCCCCAGCATTTT	CASSSPQTGRDSNQPQHF
TRBV24-1	TRBD2	TRBJ2-1	-	TGTGCCACCAGTCAAACCGCGGGAGGGACATTAGAGCAGTTCTTC	CATSQTAGGTLEQFF
TRBV28	-	TRBJ1-5	-	TGTGCCAGCAGTTTCAAGGGGCCGCCCCTTAATCAGCCCCAGCATTTT	CASSFKGPPLNQPQHF
TRBV30	-	TRBJ2-3	-	TGTGCCTGGACCATCGGTCGGGGGGCCCTCACTGATACGCAGTATTTT	CAWTIGRGALTDTQYF
TRBV28	TRBD2	TRBJ2-3	-	TGTGCCAGCAGTTTAAGCGGGAGTAGCAATACGCAGTATTTT	CASSLSGSSNTQYF
TRBV6-5	-	TRBJ1-5	-	TGTGCCAGCAGTTACAGATCGACAGGATCTGGCAATCAGCCCCAGCATTTT	CASSYRSTGSGNQPQHF
TRBV7-2	-	TRBJ1-1	-	TGTGCCAGCAGCTCCTACATGACCTCGACAGAGAACACTGAAGCTTTCTTT	CASSSYMTSTENTEAFF
TRBV20-1	TRBD1	TRBJ1-2	-	TGCAGTGCTAGGAGGGGGGCAGGGGGCGGTAAGGAGGACTATGGCTACACCTTC	CSARRGAGGGKEDYGYTF
TRBV20-1	TRBD2	TRBJ2-5	medium-sized	TGCAGTGCTCCGCCCGGGGGATACCCGGGACTAGCGGGAGAGACCCAGTACTTC	CSAPPGGYPGLAGETQYF
TRBV15	-	TRBJ1-4	-	TGTGCCACCAGCAGAGTGAAAGCCCAAGGGTCTCCGACTAATGAAAAACTGTTTTTT	CATSRVKAQGSPTNEKLFF
TRBV19	-	TRBJ1-5	-	TGTGCCAGTAGTATATCAGGGGTTCAGCCCCAGCATTTT	CASSISGVQPQHF
TRBV27	-	TRBJ1-1	-	TGTGCCAGCAGTCCCTGGAGGAGGTTGAACACTGAAGCTTTCTTT	CASSPWRRLNTEAFF
TRBV25-1	-	TRBJ1-2	-	TGTGCCAGCAGTGGGGGAGGGTCTTATGGCTACACCTTC	CASSGGGSYGYTF
TRBV20-1	TRBD2	TRBJ2-1	-	TGCAGTGCTAGAGGTACGCTAGCGGGAGTCAATGAGCAGTTCTTC	CSARGTLAGVNEQFF
TRBV20-1	TRBD1	TRBJ1-2	-	TGCAGTGCTAGCCCTCAGAGGACAGGGGTACGTGGCTACACCTTC	CSASPQRTGVRGYTF
TRBV28	-	TRBJ1-5	-	TGTGCCAGCAGCCTAAGCCACCAGCCCCAGCATTTT	CASSLSHQPQHF
TRBV25-1	TRBD1	TRBJ1-1	-	TGTGCCAGCAGCCCAAACCAGGGGGCTGAAGCTTTCTTT	CASSPNQGAEAFF
TRBV20-1	TRBD2	TRBJ2-3	-	TGCAGTGCTAGGGGGATAGGACTAGCGGGGGGCACGACAGATACGCAGTATTTT	CSARGIGLAGGTTDTQYF
TRBV7-3	TRBD1	TRBJ2-1	few	TGTGCCAGCAGCTTGGGACAGGGTCACAATGAGCAGTTCTTC	CASSLGQGHNEQFF
TRBV4-1	-	TRBJ1-3	-	TGCGCCAGCAGCCAAGATCCACGGACCTACTCTGGAAACACCATATATTTT	CASSQDPRTYSGNTIYF
TRBV6-1	TRBD2	TRBJ2-5	-	TGTGCCAGCAGTGGGGGACTAGCCCCCGAGACCCAGTACTTC	CASSGGLAPETQYF
TRBV20-1	-	TRBJ1-5	-	TGCAGTGCAGGCGGGGGGACGGGTAGCAATCAGCCCCAGCATTTT	CSAGGGTGSNQPQHF
TRBV6-5	-	TRBJ1-1	few	TGTGCCAGCAGTTACTCGACAGGTCGGAGGGGCACTGAAGCTTTCTTT	CASSYSTGRRGTEAFF
TRBV20-1	-	TRBJ1-6	-	TGCAGTACCCAATCAGGGAGCTCCTATAATTCACCCCTCCACTTT	CSTQSGSSYNSPLHF
TRBV24-1	-	TRBJ1-5	few	TGTGCCACCAGTGGCGCCGGGCCGAACAATCAGCCCCAGCATTTT	CATSGAGPNNQPQHF
TRBV20-1	-	TRBJ2-7	-	TGCAGTGCCCCGGTACGGGGATCCTACGAGCAGTACTTC	CSAPVRGSYEQYF
TRBV7-6	TRBD1	TRBJ2-5	-	TGTGCCAGCAGCCGGACAGGGGCGGTAGAGACCCAGTACTTC	CASSRTGAVETQYF
TRBV18	TRBD2	TRBJ2-7	once	TGTGCCAGCTCACCATTCCCTAGCGGATACAAATACGAGCAGTACTTC	CASSPFPSGYKYEQYF
TRBV25-1	TRBD1	TRBJ2-6	-	TGTGCCAGCAGTGAATCTCCGGGACAGGGGGCCCGCTCTGGGGCCAACGTCCTGACTTTC	CASSESPGQGARSGANVLTF
TRBV7-8	-	TRBJ2-7	-	TGTGCCAGCAGCTTAGCCCCTGATTACGAGCAGTACTTC	CASSLAPDYEQYF
TRBV27	-	TRBJ2-2	-	TGTGCCAGCAGTTATCCCCCAAAACTTGGGAACACCGGGGAGCTGTTTTTT	CASSYPPKLGNTGELFF
TRBV7-9	-	TRBJ1-2	-	TGTGCCAGCAGCATTACACCGACCTATGGCTACACCTTC	CASSITPTYGYTF
TRBV20-1	-	TRBJ2-7	-	TGCAGTGCTTATGCGGGTTGGGATGGACTGGGTGAGCAGTACTTC	CSAYAGWDGLGEQYF
TRBV7-8	-	TRBJ2-7	-	TGTGCCAGCAGCTTAGCAGGCAGGACGTATGGGGAGCAGTACTTC	CASSLAGRTYGEQYF
TRBV28	TRBD1	TRBJ2-5	-	TGTGCCAGCAGTCCCCGGACAGGGTCCGAGACCCAGTACTTC	CASSPRTGSETQYF
TRBV7-9	-	TRBJ2-2	-	TGTGCCAGCAGCTTAGCGAGGGTTTACGGCACCGGGGAGCTGTTTTTT	CASSLARVYGTGELFF
TRBV18	TRBD1	TRBJ1-1	-	TGTGCCAGCTCACCGACAGGGCCCGAAGAAGCTTTCTTT	CASSPTGPEEAFF
TRBV27	-	TRBJ1-6	few	TGTGCCAGCAGTAACAGGGAGACTTCACCCCTCCACTTT	CASSNRETSPLHF
TRBV6-4	-	TRBJ1-6	-	TGTGCCAGCAGTGAATGGGGTAGTGCGAATTCACCCCTCCACTTT	CASSEWGSANSPLHF
TRBV7-6	-	TRBJ1-4	-	TGTGCCAGCAGCCGCGTGGGGGGCTCAGCCGAAAAACTGTTTTTT	CASSRVGGSAEKLFF
TRBV20-1	-	TRBJ2-5	-	TGCAGTGCTAGATCTCCCCTGGGACTTCTCGTCTACCAAGAGACCCAGTACTTC	CSARSPLGLLVYQETQYF
TRBV11-2	-	TRBJ2-1	-	TGTGCCAGCAGCCAACAGGGTTACAATGAGCAGTTCTTC	CASSQQGYNEQFF
TRBV6-2/TRBV6-3	-	TRBJ1-2	-	TGTGCCAGCAGCCGAGTCGGAGGGAACGGCTACACCTTC	CASSRVGGNGYTF
TRBV6-5	TRBD1	TRBJ1-3	few	TGTGCCAGCAGTTACCCGGGACAGCATGGAAACACCATATATTTT	CASSYPGQHGNTIYF
TRBV5-4	-	TRBJ2-5	-	TGTGCCAGCTCCCGATCTGCAGGGCAAGAGACCCAGTACTTC	CASSRSAGQETQYF
TRBV20-1	TRBD2	TRBJ2-1	once	TGCAGTGCTAGGGCTAGCGGGGGTTACAATGAGCAGTTCTTC	CSARASGGYNEQFF
TRBV5-1	-	TRBJ1-5	-	TGCGCCAGCAGCCCTCGGTTAGGGCGGGATCAGCCCCAGCATTTT	CASSPRLGRDQPQHF
TRBV19	-	TRBJ1-2	-	TGTGCCAGTAGTCTCCCCGCGTCTGGGGGCCCGCTTAACTATGGCTACACCTTC	CASSLPASGGPLNYGYTF
TRBV10-3	-	TRBJ2-7	-	TGTGCCATCAGTCCTAAAGGGGGGGAGGGTGCTTACGAGCAGTACTTC	CAISPKGGEGAYEQYF
TRBV27	-	TRBJ1-6	-	TGTGCCAGCAGCCCCGGGGCTGGGAGGAATTCACCCCTCCACTTT	CASSPGAGRNSPLHF
TRBV7-2	TRBD2	TRBJ2-1	-	TGTGCCAGCAGCCCAAGGACTAGCGGATACAATGAGCAGTTCTTC	CASSPRTSGYNEQFF
TRBV20-1	-	TRBJ2-2	few	TGCAGTGCTAGTAGGGGGGCAAACACCGGGGAGCTGTTTTTT	CSASRGANTGELFF
TRBV20-1	-	TRBJ2-5	-	TGCCCCTGGGCGGGGGCAGAGACCCAGTACTTC	CPWAGAETQYF